This is a list of T cell receptor beta chains from one sample in a study of Ad26.COV2.S vaccination and SARS-CoV-2 variants. Measured with immunoSEQ multiplex PCR; TCRdb has only the in-frame clones, and not every one. The profile shows some 450,000 clones, less than 95% of them singletons. Material: peripheral blood, obtained in a trial of Ad26.COV2.S vaccine versus placebo. These receptors all come from a person between 18 and 59 years old who received the Ad26.COV2.S COVID-19 vaccine or a placebo. The CDR3 runs from the conserved cysteine through the conserved F or W. Each record gives: J gene, D gene, clone size, V gene, CDR3 protein, CDR3 DNA. A D gene is named only where the DNA matches it firmly. Clone sizes are given selectively: once, few, many, or a class where the clone is expanded.

TRBJ2-1 NA NA TRBV5-1 CASSPTGSSYNEQFF TGCGCCAGCAGCCCCACGGGTTCCTCCTACAATGAGCAGTTCTTC
TRBJ1-4 NA NA TRBV13 CASSSKTYKTNEKLFF TGTGCCAGCAGCTCAAAGACGTATAAGACTAATGAAAAACTGTTTTTT
TRBJ1-5 NA NA TRBV28 CASSPRVTSNQPQHF TGTGCCAGCAGCCCAAGGGTAACAAGCAATCAGCCCCAGCATTTT
TRBJ2-7 NA NA TRBV11-3 CASSPGVSYEQYF TGTGCCAGCAGCCCAGGGGTTTCCTACGAGCAGTACTTC
TRBJ2-2 NA once TRBV20-1 CSALNTGELFF TGCAGTGCTTTGAACACCGGGGAGCTGTTTTTT
TRBJ2-2 TRBD2 NA TRBV29-1 CSVEPGLPNTGELFF TGCAGCGTTGAGCCGGGACTACCGAACACCGGGGAGCTGTTTTTT
TRBJ1-3 NA NA TRBV28 CASSSPGRSSGNTIYF TGTGCCAGCAGTTCACCGGGACGGAGCTCTGGAAACACCATATATTTT
TRBJ1-5 NA NA TRBV30 CAWSVGQNNQPQHF TGTGCCTGGAGTGTCGGACAGAACAATCAGCCCCAGCATTTT
TRBJ2-3 NA NA TRBV5-4 CASSLRPDTQYF TGTGCCAGCAGCTTGAGGCCAGATACGCAGTATTTT
TRBJ1-3 NA NA TRBV19 CASSLWSGTGNTIYF TGTGCCAGTAGCCTCTGGTCAGGGACTGGAAACACCATATATTTT
TRBJ1-6 NA NA TRBV2 CASSEAGTGVSPLHF TGTGCCAGCAGTGAAGCGGGGACTGGGGTTTCACCCCTCCACTTT
TRBJ1-5 TRBD1 NA TRBV20-1 CSASTGEDQPQHF TGCAGTGCTAGTACAGGGGAAGATCAGCCCCAGCATTTT
TRBJ2-7 TRBD1 NA TRBV18 CASSPEGTGHSYEQYF TGTGCCAGCTCACCCGAAGGGACAGGGCACTCCTACGAGCAGTACTTC
TRBJ2-1 TRBD2 NA TRBV4-2 CASSQAGLADQQFF TGTGCCAGCAGCCAAGCGGGACTAGCGGACCAGCAGTTCTTC
TRBJ2-1 TRBD2 NA TRBV28 CASSLWAGGGGEQFF TGTGCCAGCAGTTTATGGGCGGGAGGGGGCGGTGAGCAGTTCTTC
TRBJ1-1 NA NA TRBV5-4 CASSLLSAGEAFF TGTGCCAGCAGCTTACTCTCCGCAGGGGAAGCTTTCTTT
TRBJ2-2 TRBD2 NA TRBV7-3 CASSLSGTSSSNTGELFF TGTGCCAGCAGCTTGTCCGGGACTAGCTCCTCGAACACCGGGGAGCTGTTTTTT
TRBJ1-1 NA NA TRBV4-2 CASSQDAARTFF TGTGCCAGCAGCCAAGATGCGGCGCGGACTTTCTTT
TRBJ2-1 TRBD2 once TRBV29-1 CSVTRSGKSYNEQFF TGCAGCGTCACTCGTAGCGGGAAAAGTTACAATGAGCAGTTCTTC
TRBJ2-3 NA NA TRBV5-1 CASSSRPRGSSTDTQYF TGCGCCAGCAGCTCGAGACCCAGGGGATCTAGCACAGATACGCAGTATTTT
TRBJ1-5 NA NA TRBV6-2/TRBV6-3 CASSAGLPSNQPQHF TGTGCCAGCAGCGCGGGACTGCCTAGCAATCAGCCCCAGCATTTT
TRBJ2-7 NA once TRBV5-6 CASSLGLSVPYEQYF TGTGCCAGCAGCTTAGGACTATCCGTCCCCTACGAGCAGTACTTC
TRBJ2-1 NA NA TRBV24-1 CATSDFRDYNEQFF TGTGCCACCAGTGATTTCCGTGACTACAATGAGCAGTTCTTC
TRBJ2-3 NA NA TRBV29-1 CSARSAGSTDTQYF TGCAGCGCCCGATCCGCGGGATCTACAGATACGCAGTATTTT
TRBJ2-3 NA NA TRBV5-3 CARSLAIRASTDTQYF TGTGCCAGAAGCTTGGCCATCAGGGCTAGCACAGATACGCAGTATTTT
TRBJ2-1 TRBD2 NA TRBV27 CASSLRYGTSFNEQFF TGTGCCAGCAGTTTACGTTACGGGACTAGTTTCAATGAGCAGTTCTTC
TRBJ1-4 NA NA TRBV7-2 CASSLGDGLWSTNEKLFF TGTGCCAGCAGCTTAGGGGACGGGTTATGGTCGACTAATGAAAAACTGTTTTTT
TRBJ1-6 NA NA TRBV6-2/TRBV6-3 CASSYWNSPLHF TGTGCCAGCAGTTACTGGAATTCACCCCTCCACTTT
TRBJ2-5 NA few TRBV7-9 CASSRKETQYF TGTGCCAGCAGCCGCAAAGAGACCCAGTACTTC
TRBJ2-7 TRBD2 NA TRBV6-6 CASSYGPSGSSYEQYF TGTGCCAGCAGTTACGGTCCTAGCGGCTCCTCCTACGAGCAGTACTTC
TRBJ2-3 NA NA TRBV19 CASSIRSGYADTQYF TGTGCCAGTAGTATCAGGTCCGGTTATGCAGATACGCAGTATTTT
TRBJ2-3 TRBD2 NA TRBV9 CASSVAGGSDTQYF TGTGCCAGCAGCGTAGCGGGAGGTTCAGATACGCAGTATTTT
TRBJ2-5 TRBD2 NA TRBV10-3 CAISQGLAGGQETQYF TGTGCCATCAGCCAAGGACTAGCGGGAGGGCAAGAGACCCAGTACTTC
TRBJ1-5 TRBD1 NA TRBV6-5 CASAAGGYHQPQHF TGTGCCAGCGCGGCAGGGGGGTATCATCAGCCCCAGCATTTT
TRBJ2-1 TRBD2 NA TRBV18 CASSPGFGGRGRNEQFF TGTGCCAGCTCACCAGGTTTTGGCGGGAGAGGGAGGAATGAGCAGTTCTTC
TRBJ2-1 NA NA TRBV20-1 CSANGNNEQFF TGCAGTGCTAATGGGAACAATGAGCAGTTCTTC
TRBJ2-7 TRBD1 NA TRBV6-5 CASRRDSSVSHNF TGTGCCAGCAGAAGGGACAGTTCCGTGAGTCACAACTTC
TRBJ2-7 NA NA TRBV5-3 CARSKDPRSYEQYF TGTGCCAGAAGCAAGGACCCACGGAGTTACGAGCAGTACTTC
TRBJ1-4 NA NA TRBV6-6 CASSQSTEGEKLFF TGTGCCAGCAGTCAAAGTACTGAGGGAGAAAAACTGTTTTTT
TRBJ2-1 TRBD1 NA TRBV11-1 CASSADRGAYNEQFF TGTGCCAGCAGCGCCGACAGGGGGGCGTACAATGAGCAGTTCTTC
TRBJ1-5 TRBD1 NA TRBV24-1 CATSPNRGLPNQPQHF TGTGCCACCAGCCCTAACAGGGGGTTGCCCAATCAGCCCCAGCATTTT
TRBJ1-2 TRBD1 NA TRBV19 CATRPGGWQLEWNYGYTF TGTGCCACCCGCCCAGGGGGTTGGCAGTTGGAGTGGAACTATGGCTACACCTTC
TRBJ2-7 NA NA TRBV3-1/TRBV3-2 CASSPHRPQEVSYEQYF TGTGCCAGCAGCCCCCATCGGCCACAGGAGGTCTCCTACGAGCAGTACTTC
TRBJ2-2 NA NA TRBV28 CASSLGTATGELFF TGTGCCAGCAGTTTAGGGACGGCCACCGGGGAGCTGTTTTTT
TRBJ2-2 NA NA TRBV5-1 CASSLNGGELFF TGCGCCAGCAGCTTGAATGGCGGGGAGCTGTTTTTT
TRBJ2-7 NA once TRBV29-1 CSVLTSLDSPFREQYF TGCAGCGTTTTGACCTCCTTGGACTCCCCGTTTAGGGAGCAGTACTTC
TRBJ1-5 NA NA TRBV7-3 CASSLGGENSNQPQHF TGTGCCAGCAGCTTAGGGGGGGAGAATAGCAATCAGCCCCAGCATTTT
TRBJ2-7 NA once TRBV5-5 CASSWGGSYEQYF TGTGCCAGCAGCTGGGGCGGCTCCTACGAGCAGTACTTC
TRBJ2-7 TRBD2 NA TRBV28 CASNSFGRRDGVSYEQYF TGTGCCAGCAATTCGTTCGGGAGGAGAGATGGGGTTTCCTACGAGCAGTACTTC
TRBJ1-1 NA few TRBV7-9 CASSLINTEAFF TGTGCCAGCAGCTTAATTAACACTGAAGCTTTCTTT
TRBJ2-3 NA NA TRBV6-2/TRBV6-3 CASSYARDTQYF TGTGCCAGCAGTTATGCCAGGGATACGCAGTATTTT
TRBJ1-2 TRBD1 NA TRBV29-1 CSVARTGYGYTF TGCAGCGTTGCAAGGACAGGGTATGGCTACACCTTC
TRBJ2-4 NA NA TRBV5-4 CASSLEGGGAKNIQYF TGTGCCAGCAGCTTGGAAGGTGGGGGGGCCAAAAACATTCAGTACTTC
TRBJ2-7 NA NA TRBV29-1 CSVRPALSSYEQYF TGCAGCGTTCGGCCAGCCCTAAGCTCCTACGAGCAGTACTTC
TRBJ1-5 NA NA TRBV28 CASSLDPGGNQPQHF TGTGCCAGCAGCCTAGACCCAGGCGGGAATCAGCCCCAGCATTTT
TRBJ2-3 TRBD2 NA TRBV9 CASSVTGTSGSTDTQYF TGTGCCAGCAGCGTGACCGGGACTAGCGGGAGCACAGATACGCAGTATTTT
TRBJ1-1 NA NA TRBV10-1 CASSGSYWTLNTEAFF TGCGCCAGCAGTGGTTCTTACTGGACACTGAACACTGAAGCTTTCTTT
TRBJ2-1 TRBD2 NA TRBV2 CASELAGTHNEQFF TGTGCCAGCGAACTAGCGGGTACACACAATGAGCAGTTCTTC
TRBJ1-5 NA NA TRBV5-5 CASSLRQGFDSNQPQHF TGTGCCAGCAGCTTGCGGCAGGGGTTCGATAGCAATCAGCCCCAGCATTTT